The 9 T cell receptor beta chains in this list originate from one sample, sequenced in a study of blood T cell repertoires in COVID-19. Clones were read by immunoSEQ multiplex PCR, and TCRdb kept only the in-frame ones, dropping some. Here the sample spans some 460,000 clones, approximately 90% being singletons. Sequenced input: peripheral blood. The receptors here all came from a woman aged 25 to 39 with acute or convalescent COVID-19.

Remarks on this clone: One end of the junction is discordant with germline, which a read error may explain. This chain uses TRBV5-1 with TRBJ2-7; 10 positions match TRBD1. The germline CDR1 and CDR2 sequences are SGHRS and YFSETQ. The CDR3 is 16 amino acids. The CDR3 nucleotides are TGCGCCAGCAGCTTGGAACCGGGACAGGGGAGGTACGGGCAGTACTTC. The encoded protein is CASSLEPGQGRYGQYF.

The chain combines TRBV24-1 with TRBJ2-1, with D tentatively TRBD1 (6 bases). V was pared by 3 bases and J by 11 bases, with 16 bases between. In germline, CDR1 is KGHDR, CDR2 SFDVKD. The CDR3 covers 14 residues. The CDR3 DNA follows: TGTGCCACCAGTGATCAGGACAGTACAATGCAGCAGTTCTTC. Amino acid sequence: CATSDQDSTMQQFF.

This clone was counted between two and nine times. The V and J genes are TRBV7-8 and TRBJ2-2, with 7 nucleotides matching TRBD1. V was clipped by 5 bases and J by 1 base; unmatched bases: 4. CDR1 SGHVS and CDR2 FQNEAQ come from the germline V gene. The CDR3 runs 15 residues. CDR3 sequence: CASSPRDRNTGELFF. DNA of the CDR3: TGTGCCAGCAGCCCCCGGGACAGGAACACCGGGGAGCTGTTTTTT.

V gene TRBV27 combines with J gene TRBJ2-7, with 10 bases matching TRBD2. Trimming cost V 6 bases and J 1 base; bases outside gene matches: 3. Germline CDR1 MNHEY, CDR2 SMNVEV (reference sequence). CDR3 length: 14 amino acids. The DNA for the CDR3 is TGTGCCAGCAGCCCTAGCGGGGGTTCCTACGAGCAGTACTTC. As protein: CASSPSGGSYEQYF.

The chain joins TRBV5-1 to TRBJ2-7; the D gene is possibly TRBD1 (7 bases). The CDR3 runs to 14 residues. Per germline, CDR1 SGHRS and CDR2 YFSETQ. V was trimmed by 1 base and J by 6 bases, leaving 14 bases between them. The CDR3 DNA follows: TGCGCCAGCAGCTTGTCAGGGGGAGGAGGCGAGCAGTACTTC. This translates into CASSLSGGGGEQYF.

V gene TRBV5-5 combines with J gene TRBJ1-6, with 9 nucleotides matching TRBD1. With V trimmed by 4 bases and J by 5 bases, 10 bases remained unmatched. Germline CDR1 is SGHKS and CDR2 is YYEKEE (reference sequence). The CDR3 covers 17 residues. In nucleotides, the CDR3 is TGTGCCAGCAGCCCGAGGGGACAGGGAGTTAATAATTCACCCCTCCACTTT. This sequence encodes CASSPRGQGVNNSPLHF.

This chain connects TRBV6-6 to TRBJ2-3; 7 bases are a match to TRBD1. The CDR3 sequence is 14 residues long. V dropped 6 bases and J dropped 2; count of bases not matched to a gene: 5. CDR1 and CDR2 (germline): MNHNY, SVGAGI (reference sequence). CDR3 DNA: TGTGCCAGCAGCTCCGACAGGGACACAGATACGCAGTATTTT. Residues: CASSSDRDTDTQYF.

The CDR3, as DNA: TGTGCCAGCAGCTTTCGTTCGAACACCGGGGAGCTGTTTTTT. Translation gives CASSFRSNTGELFF. V is TRBV11-3 and J is TRBJ2-2; no definite D call. Trimming removed 3 bases at V and 0 bases at J, with 5 bases between. CDR3 size: 14 residues. Germline values: CDR1 SGHNT, CDR2 YENEEA.

This clone was counted a single time. CDR3 amino acids: CASSLRTGGSYEQYF. The CDR3 nucleotides read TGTGCCAGCAGCCTCAGGACAGGGGGCTCCTACGAGCAGTACTTC. The chain recombines TRBV5-4 with TRBJ2-7; 10 bases line up with TRBD1. V shed 4 bases, J shed 0 bases, and the junction held 4 bases outside the gene matches. CDR3 length: 15 residues. The germline V gene encodes CDR1 SGHNT and CDR2 YYREEE (reference sequence).